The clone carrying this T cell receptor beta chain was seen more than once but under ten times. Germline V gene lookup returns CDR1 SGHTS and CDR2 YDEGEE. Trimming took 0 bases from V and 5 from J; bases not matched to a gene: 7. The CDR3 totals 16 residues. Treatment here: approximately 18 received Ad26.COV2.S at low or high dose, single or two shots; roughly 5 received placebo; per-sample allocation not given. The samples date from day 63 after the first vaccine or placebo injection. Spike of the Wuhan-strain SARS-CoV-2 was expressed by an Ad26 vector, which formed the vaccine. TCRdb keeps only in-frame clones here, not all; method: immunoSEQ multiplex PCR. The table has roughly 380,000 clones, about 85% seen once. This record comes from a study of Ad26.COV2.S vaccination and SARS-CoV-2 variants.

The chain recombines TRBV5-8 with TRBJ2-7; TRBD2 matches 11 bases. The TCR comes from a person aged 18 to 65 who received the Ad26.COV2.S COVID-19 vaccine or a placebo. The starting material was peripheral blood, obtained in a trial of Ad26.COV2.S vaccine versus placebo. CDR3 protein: CASSLAQTSGTDEQYF. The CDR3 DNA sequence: TGTGCCAGCAGCTTGGCCCAGACTAGCGGGACAGACGAGCAGTACTTC.